This TCR beta chain was sequenced for a study of cytomegalovirus exposure and HLA in healthy donors. Study-level background: Roughly 80 million unique TCRs from HLA-typed donors made up an early data release. General study points: Among immune exposure information, only CMV serostatus was available. The study recorded more than 150 TCR beta chains that were cytomegalovirus-associated.

PCR used 60 Vbeta primers and 13 Jbeta primers. Clones were sequenced by immunoSEQ multiplex PCR, and TCRdb holds only the in-frame ones, with some missing. The sample yields 100,000 to 150,000 clones, nearly 80% seen once. A word on this clone: Its matching antigen is unknown.

V was clipped by 4 bases and J by 7 bases, with 24 bases between them. Germline values: CDR1 MDHEN, CDR2 SYDVKM. CDR3 length: 17 amino acids. The TCR was taken from a woman between 40 and 55 years old in good health and CMV-seronegative. Sequenced material: PBMCs. The chain couples TRBV28 to TRBJ2-3, with D tentatively TRBD2 (5 bases). The CDR3 DNA reads TGTGCCAGCAGTTCATCTCGCCTAGCTACTCAGGAGAATACGCAGTATTTT. It translates to CASSSSRLATQENTQYF. Full variable domain (missing parts from reference TRBV28 and TRBJ2-3): DVKVTQSSRYLVKRTGEKVFLECVQDMDHENMFWYRQDPGLGLRLIYFSYDVKMKEKGDIPEGYSVSREKKERFSLILESASTNQTSMYLCASSSSRLATQENTQYFGPGTRLTVL.